The 27 T cell receptor beta chains below all came from one sample that was sequenced in a study of molecular identifiers for immune sequencing clone quantification. Via MiXCR, TCRdb re-called the PCR reads, giving one row per CDR3 protein. The sample comprises some 65,000 distinct CDR3 sequences, approximately 18% of which are singletons, and around 1.5% rests with the top ten. The specimen sequenced was naive CD8+ T cells from blood, with Jurkat cell RNA spiked in. Indicated subset: FACS-sorted CD8+CD4-CCR7+CD45RA+ naive T cells. The source is a human donor in good health. Some libraries in this study had Jurkat cell RNA spiked in.

This clonotype was recorded at least ten times. The chain links TRBV9 to TRBJ1-2, with a possible D match to TRBD1 (6 bases). CDR3 length: 15 amino acids. Trimming left V 0 bases short and J 8 bases short, with 17 bases between. Germline CDR1 is SGDLS and CDR2 is YYNGEE. The CDR3 sequence: CASSVVPGDVYGYTF. DNA of the CDR3: TGTGCCAGCAGCGTAGTCCCAGGGGATGTGTACGGCTACACCTTC.

This clonotype was counted many times. V and J are TRBV11-2 and TRBJ1-4; 9 bases agree with TRBD1. With 5 bases clipped from V and 2 bases from J, the junction kept 6 bases outside the gene matches. CDR1 is SGHAT and CDR2 is FQNNGV in the germline V gene. The CDR3 has 16 residues. CDR3 in DNA: TGTGCCAGCAGCCCCGGGACAGGGTCGACTAATGAAAAACTGTTTTTT. Its protein product is CASSPGTGSTNEKLFF.

This clonotype has a count of ten or more. This chain joins TRBV2 and TRBJ1-5; D is undetermined. The CDR3 has 18 residues. The V end lost 3 bases, the J end lost 0 bases, and 18 bases lay between the germline ends. The germline V gene has CDR1 SNHLY and CDR2 FYNNEI. CDR3 sequence: CASSDSGLSGISNQPQHF. The CDR3 DNA reads as TGTGCCAGCAGTGACTCCGGGCTGAGCGGAATTAGCAATCAGCCCCAGCATTTT.

This clonotype showed up many times. The chain employs TRBV4-2 and TRBJ2-7; tentative D call: TRBD2 (5 bases). The V gene lost 0 bases and the J gene lost 3 bases, with 12 bases spanning the gap. CDR3 length equals 15 residues. CDR1 is LGHNA and CDR2 is YNFKEQ in the germline V gene. CDR3 bases: TGTGCCAGCAGCCAAGATCTCGGACTTGGCTACGAGCAGTACTTC. Amino acid sequence: CASSQDLGLGYEQYF.

At least ten counts were recorded for this clonotype. For the CDR3, the DNA is TGTGCCAGCAGCGCACTTTTGAGGCTTACTAGCGGAAACACAGATACGCAGTATTTT. It encodes CASSALLRLTSGNTDTQYF. This chain joins TRBV7-3 and TRBJ2-3; 8 bases align to TRBD2. Trimming at V came to 5 bases and at J to 2 bases, leaving 18 bases not matched to a gene. This CDR3 region has 19 residues. Germline V lookup: CDR1 SGHTA, CDR2 FQGTGA.

This clonotype was found a few times. This sequence joins TRBV29-1 and TRBJ2-7; D ambiguous. V lost 4 bases to trimming and J lost 0 bases, with 10 bases between them. This CDR3 is 13 amino acids long. Germline V gene sequence: CDR1 SQVTM, CDR2 ANQGSEA. The CDR3 loop reads CSVVRQNSYEQYF. For the CDR3, the DNA is TGCAGCGTTGTCAGGCAGAACTCCTACGAGCAGTACTTC.

In its sample, this clonotype was seen many times. The chain carries TRBV19 and TRBJ2-3; the D is unclear. Germline-derived CDR1 and CDR2 are LNHDA and SQIVND (reference sequence). Trimming removed 9 bases at V and 3 bases at J, with 7 bases between. This CDR3 is built from 11 residues. The CDR3 reads CASSITDTQYF. In nucleotides, the CDR3 is TGTGCCAGCAGCATAACAGATACGCAGTATTTT.

This clonotype was found many times. The V and J genes are TRBV7-6 and TRBJ1-3; D not resolved. The V end was cut by 1 base, the J end by 8 bases, with 9 bases between. The germline V gene has CDR1 SGHVS and CDR2 FNYEAQ. This CDR3 spans 13 amino acids. CDR3 nucleotides: TGTGCCAGCAGCTTAGGTTCGGGTTACACCATATATTTT. It translates to CASSLGSGYTIYF.

This clonotype was recorded at least ten times. V and J are TRBV7-2 and TRBJ1-2; D is uncertain. The ends were cut back, 1 base at V and 7 bases at J, with 7 bases in the middle. Germline V gene data show CDR1 as SGHTA and CDR2 as FQGNSA. The CDR3 length is 12 residues. The CDR3: CASSLVVSGYTF. The CDR3 coding sequence is TGTGCCAGCAGCTTAGTCGTCAGTGGCTACACCTTC.

In its sample, this clonotype was seen many times. The chain recombines TRBV28 with TRBJ1-1, with a possible D match to TRBD1 (5 bases). V was shortened by 7 bases and J by 7 bases, with 13 bases between the two germline ends. The germline V gene has CDR1 MDHEN and CDR2 SYDVKM. The length of the CDR3 is 12 residues. Written as DNA, the CDR3 is TGTGCCAGCACCCGGGGGATATATGAAGCTTTCTTT. Its protein product is CASTRGIYEAFF.

This clonotype has more than one count but fewer than ten. Given a much more abundant clone one base away, this may be a read error. Because the CDR3's place on the DNA is in doubt, the DNA is left out and the CDR3 is given as listed by TCRdb. CDR3 region: CSVGTGITEALF. The chain uses TRBV29-1 and TRBJ1-1; the D call of TRBD1 is as the table states it, not checked on the DNA. Including both end residues, the CDR3 is 12 amino acids long. CDR1 is SQVTM, CDR2 ANQGSEA, per germline.

This clonotype has at least ten counts. The CDR3 ends on some other residue instead of the conserved phenylalanine or tryptophan, so this is likely a read error. The chain employs TRBV4-2 and TRBJ2-7, with 10 bases that match TRBD2. V shed 4 bases and J 3 bases; nucleotides not matched to a gene: 3. This CDR3 comprises 14 residues. Germline-derived CDR1 and CDR2 are LGHNA and YNFKEQ. In DNA, the CDR3 is TGTGCCAGCAGCCGGGGACTAGCGAACTACGAGCAGTACTGC. Its translation: CASSRGLANYEQYC.

This sequence joins TRBV24-1 and TRBJ2-1, with D hard to call. Germline assignment: CDR1 KGHDR and CDR2 SFDVKD. The V and J ends lost 1 base and 7 bases respectively, with 4 bases between them. CDR3 length: 12 residues. DNA for the CDR3: TGTGCCACCAGTGATTTTGTGAATGAGCAGTTCTTC. This gives the protein CATSDFVNEQFF.

This clonotype showed up many times. The chain has TRBV20-1 and TRBJ2-7; D not certain. Trimming took off 0 bases at V and 1 base at J, with 10 bases between the two ends. The CDR3 has 14 residues. Looked up from germline, CDR1 is DFQATT and CDR2 is SNEGSKA (reference sequence). The CDR3 region has the DNA TGCAGTGCTAGAGATGACACCACGTCCTACGAGCAGTACTTC. Its translation is CSARDDTTSYEQYF.

This clonotype showed up just a few times. V and J are TRBV24-1 and TRBJ2-2, with D possibly TRBD1 on 6 matching bases. CDR3 length: 15 residues. V was trimmed by 3 bases and J by 0 bases, leaving 7 bases between them. The V gene's germline CDR1 is KGHDR and CDR2 SFDVKD. In DNA form, the CDR3 reads TGTGCCACCAGTGATAGACAGGCGAACACCGGGGAGCTGTTTTTT. It specifies CATSDRQANTGELFF.

The sample holds many counts of this clonotype. The chain is built from TRBV6-5 and TRBJ1-1, with a weak D call TRBD1 (5 bases). Trimming took off 0 bases at V and 3 bases at J, with 8 bases between the two ends. The CDR3 runs to 14 residues. Germline CDR1 and CDR2: MNHEY and SVGAGI. CDR3: CASSYSGQHTEAFF. In DNA, the CDR3 is TGTGCCAGCAGTTACTCGGGGCAGCACACTGAAGCTTTCTTT.

With respect to this clonotype: Possible read error: a much larger clone is one base away. The chain is built from TRBV11-3 and TRBJ2-5; 15 positions agree with TRBD2. This CDR3 is built from 17 residues. Per germline, CDR1 SGHNT and CDR2 YENEEA. Unmatched junction bases numbered 6, after V lost 3 bases and J lost 4 bases. The CDR3 bases are TGTGCCAGCAGCTTCCGGGGACTAGCGGGAGGTAGAGAGACCCAGTACTTC. Encoded protein: CASSFRGLAGGRETQYF.

This clonotype has at least ten counts. The chain carries TRBV15 and TRBJ2-2; D is perhaps TRBD1 (6 bases). Germline loops: CDR1 LNHNV, CDR2 YYDKDF (reference sequence). Between the trimmed V and J ends, which lost 3 bases and 5 bases, there was a span of 19 bases. The CDR3 has 17 residues. This CDR3 is CATSRGTGTSLTGELFF. As DNA, the CDR3 is TGTGCCACCAGCAGGGGAACCGGGACAAGCTTAACCGGGGAGCTGTTTTTT.

This clonotype was found a few times. This sequence joins TRBV18 and TRBJ1-1; 10 nucleotides agree with TRBD1. Germline values: CDR1 KGHSH, CDR2 LQKENI. J was trimmed by 3 bases and V by 2 bases; bases with no gene match: 6. This CDR3 is 16 amino acids long. Here the CDR3 reads CASSPSGQGDYTEAFF. The DNA of the CDR3 is TGTGCCAGCTCACCAAGCGGACAGGGGGATTACACTGAAGCTTTCTTT.

This clonotype showed up just a few times. This is likely a read error, given that the CDR3 carries no conserved phenylalanine or tryptophan at its end. The chain is built from TRBV4-1 and TRBJ2-7; no firm D call. The V end lost 1 base, the J end lost 3 bases, and 13 bases lay between the germline ends. Germline V gene lookup returns CDR1 MGHRA and CDR2 YSYEKL. CDR3 length: 15 residues. CDR3: CASSQATTRNYEQYL. Written as DNA, the CDR3 is TGCGCCAGCAGCCAAGCCACCACCCGAAACTACGAGCAGTACCTC.

Note on this clonotype: No conserved phenylalanine or tryptophan is present at the end of the CDR3, so a read error is the likely explanation. This rearrangement joins TRBV6-5 to TRBJ2-3; unclear D gene. Germline CDR1 and CDR2: MNHEY and SVGAGI. CDR3 size: 16 residues. The DNA of the CDR3 is TGTGCCAGAAGTTACTCGATCTGGGATAGCACAGATACGCAGTATCTT. This codes for CARSYSIWDSTDTQYL.

To note about this clonotype: A much larger clone sits a single nucleotide away, making a read error possible. The chain is built from TRBV23-1 and TRBJ1-1, with D perhaps matching TRBD1 (6 bases). TRBV23-1 is annotated as an ORF whose role is uncertain. V lost 6 bases and J lost 1, with 24 bases in between. This CDR3 has 18 amino acids. The CDR3 DNA sequence: TGCGCCAGCAGCACCCCCGGGACACTTCCTGGGCAGAACACTGAAGCTTTCTTT. Protein sequence: CASSTPGTLPGQNTEAFF.

This clonotype was detected many times. The chain recombines TRBV27 with TRBJ2-4; no clear D gene. Germline CDR1 reads MNHEY; CDR2 reads SMNVEV (reference sequence). V lost 10 bases and J lost 0, with 10 bases in between. This CDR3 has 13 residues. The CDR3: CATASVAKNIQYF. The CDR3 DNA reads TGTGCCACCGCCTCGGTAGCCAAAAACATTCAGTACTTC.

This clonotype was detected ten times or more. The CDR3 region has the DNA TGTGCCAGCAGAGGACAGGGACTAGCCAAAAACATTCAGTACTTC. This translates into CASRGQGLAKNIQYF. The genes are TRBV12-3 or TRBV12-4 and TRBJ2-4, with 8 bases fitting TRBD1. CDR3 length: 15 residues. Trimming cost V 6 bases and J 0 bases; bases outside gene matches: 4.

This clonotype showed up many times. The chain carries TRBV27 and TRBJ2-3; the match to TRBD2 covers 9 bases. Germline CDR1 and CDR2: MNHEY and SMNVEV (reference sequence). The CDR3 consists of 16 residues. Trimming removed 4 bases from V and 2 bases from J; junction bases left unmatched: 7. CDR3 sequence reads: CASSSLAGEYTDTQYF. The CDR3 nucleotides are TGTGCCAGCAGTTCTTTAGCGGGAGAGTACACAGATACGCAGTATTTT.

Details on this clonotype: A much larger clone sits a single nucleotide away, making a read error possible. V and J are TRBV19 and TRBJ2-2; TRBD2 is a possible D gene (7 bases). Per the germline V gene, CDR1 is LNHDA and CDR2 is SQIVND (reference sequence). The CDR3 has 19 amino acids. CDR3 nucleotides: TGTGCCAGTAGTCCCCCTTTGCGGAGGGGGGGGAACTCAAAGGGGGGGCTGTTTTTT. Encoded protein: CASSPPLRRGGNSKGGLFF. The full variable domain, in which reference TRBV19 and TRBJ2-2 provide the parts outside the CDR3, is DGGITQSPKYLFRKEGQNVTLSCEQNLNHDAMYWYRQDPGQGLRLIYYSQIVNDFQKGDIAEGYSVSREKKESFPLTVTSAQKNPTAFYLCASSPPLRRGGNSKGGLFFGEGSRLTVL.

This clonotype was counted ten times or more. The chain couples TRBV2 to TRBJ2-7; 13 bases fit TRBD2. CDR3 length: 14 residues. The V gene end was trimmed by 4 bases and the J gene end by 6 bases; junction bases not matched to a gene: 3. The germline V gene has CDR1 SNHLY and CDR2 FYNNEI. The CDR3 loop reads CASSGTSGSGEQYF. The CDR3 region has the DNA TGTGCCAGCAGTGGGACTAGCGGGAGCGGCGAGCAGTACTTC.